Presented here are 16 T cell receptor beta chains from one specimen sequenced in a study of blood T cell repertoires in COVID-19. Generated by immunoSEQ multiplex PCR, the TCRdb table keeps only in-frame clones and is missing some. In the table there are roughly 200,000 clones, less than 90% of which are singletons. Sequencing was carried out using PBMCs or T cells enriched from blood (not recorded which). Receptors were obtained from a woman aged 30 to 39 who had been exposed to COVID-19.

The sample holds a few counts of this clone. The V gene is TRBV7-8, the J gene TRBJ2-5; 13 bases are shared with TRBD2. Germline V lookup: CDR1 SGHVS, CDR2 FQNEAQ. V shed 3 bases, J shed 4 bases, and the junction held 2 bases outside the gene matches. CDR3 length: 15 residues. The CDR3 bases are TGTGCCAGCAGCTTGGGACTAGCGGGGCGAGAGACCCAGTACTTC. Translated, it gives CASSLGLAGRETQYF.

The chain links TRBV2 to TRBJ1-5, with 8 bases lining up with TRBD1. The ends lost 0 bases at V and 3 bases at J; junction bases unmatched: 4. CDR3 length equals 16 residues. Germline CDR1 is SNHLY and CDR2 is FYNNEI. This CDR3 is CASSEAPTGANQPQHF. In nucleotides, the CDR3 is TGTGCCAGCAGTGAAGCGCCGACAGGGGCCAATCAGCCCCAGCATTTT.

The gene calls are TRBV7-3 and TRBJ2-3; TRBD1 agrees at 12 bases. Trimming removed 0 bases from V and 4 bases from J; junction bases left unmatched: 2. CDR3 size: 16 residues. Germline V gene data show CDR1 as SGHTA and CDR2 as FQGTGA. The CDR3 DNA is TGTGCCAGCAGCTTAACAGGGACAGGGGGCTCAGATACGCAGTATTTT. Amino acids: CASSLTGTGGSDTQYF.

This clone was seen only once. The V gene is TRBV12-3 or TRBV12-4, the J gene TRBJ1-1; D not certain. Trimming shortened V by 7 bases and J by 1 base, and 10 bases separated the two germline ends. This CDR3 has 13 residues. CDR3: CASTPEGNTEAFF. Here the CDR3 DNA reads TGTGCCAGCACCCCGGAGGGGAACACTGAAGCTTTCTTT.

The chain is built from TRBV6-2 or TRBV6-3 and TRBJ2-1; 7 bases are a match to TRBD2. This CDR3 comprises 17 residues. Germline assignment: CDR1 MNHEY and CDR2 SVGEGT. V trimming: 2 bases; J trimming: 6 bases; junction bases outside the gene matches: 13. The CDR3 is CASSYPPGGGVFNEQFF. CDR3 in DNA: TGTGCCAGCAGTTACCCTCCGGGAGGCGGGGTGTTCAATGAGCAGTTCTTC.

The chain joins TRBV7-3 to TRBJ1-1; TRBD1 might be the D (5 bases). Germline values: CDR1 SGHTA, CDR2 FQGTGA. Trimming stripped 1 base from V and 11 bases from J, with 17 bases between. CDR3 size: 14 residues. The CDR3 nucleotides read TGTGCCAGCAGCTTAAGGGGATTTGACAGTGGGGCTTTCTTT. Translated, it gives CASSLRGFDSGAFF.

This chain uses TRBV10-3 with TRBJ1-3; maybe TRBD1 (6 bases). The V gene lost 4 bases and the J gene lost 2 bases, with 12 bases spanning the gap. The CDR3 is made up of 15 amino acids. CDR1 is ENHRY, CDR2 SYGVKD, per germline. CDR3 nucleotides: TGTGCCATCAGTGTACCCAGGGGAGCTGGAAACACCATATATTTT. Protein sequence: CAISVPRGAGNTIYF.

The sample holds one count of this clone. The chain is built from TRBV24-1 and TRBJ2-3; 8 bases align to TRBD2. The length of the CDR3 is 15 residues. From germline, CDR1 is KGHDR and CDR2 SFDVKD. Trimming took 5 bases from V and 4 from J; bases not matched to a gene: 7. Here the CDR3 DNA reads TGTGCCACCAGTGGTGAAGCGGGGGTTCCAGATACGCAGTATTTT. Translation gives CATSGEAGVPDTQYF.

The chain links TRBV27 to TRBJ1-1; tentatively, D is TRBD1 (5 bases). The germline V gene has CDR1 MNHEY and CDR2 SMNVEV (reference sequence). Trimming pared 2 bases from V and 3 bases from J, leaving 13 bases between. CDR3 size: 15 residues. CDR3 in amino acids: CASSLNVPGYTEAFF. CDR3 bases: TGTGCCAGCAGTTTAAATGTGCCAGGGTACACTGAAGCTTTCTTT.

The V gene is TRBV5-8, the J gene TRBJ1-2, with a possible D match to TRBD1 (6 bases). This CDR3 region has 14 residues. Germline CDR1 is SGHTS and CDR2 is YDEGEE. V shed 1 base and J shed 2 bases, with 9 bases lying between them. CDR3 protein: CASSLQGPNYGYTF. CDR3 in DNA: TGTGCCAGCAGCTTGCAGGGGCCCAACTATGGCTACACCTTC.

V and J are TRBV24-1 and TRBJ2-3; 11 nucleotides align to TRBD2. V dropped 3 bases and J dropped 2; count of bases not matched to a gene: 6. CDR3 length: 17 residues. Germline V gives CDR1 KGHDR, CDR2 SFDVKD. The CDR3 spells CATSDLLAGETTDTQYF. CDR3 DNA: TGTGCCACCAGTGATCTACTAGCGGGGGAGACCACAGATACGCAGTATTTT.

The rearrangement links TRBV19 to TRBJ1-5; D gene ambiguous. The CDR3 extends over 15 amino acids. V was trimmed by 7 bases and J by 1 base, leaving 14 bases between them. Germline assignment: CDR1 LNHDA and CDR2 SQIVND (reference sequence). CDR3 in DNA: TGTGCCAGTAAAATAAGGGAGGGAAGCAATCAGCCCCAGCATTTT. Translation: CASKIREGSNQPQHF.

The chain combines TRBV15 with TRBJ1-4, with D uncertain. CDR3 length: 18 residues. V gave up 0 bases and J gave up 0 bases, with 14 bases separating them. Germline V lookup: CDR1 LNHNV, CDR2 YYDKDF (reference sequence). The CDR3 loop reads CATSRDFWQAATNEKLFF. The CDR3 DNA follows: TGTGCCACCAGCAGAGATTTTTGGCAGGCTGCAACTAATGAAAAACTGTTTTTT.

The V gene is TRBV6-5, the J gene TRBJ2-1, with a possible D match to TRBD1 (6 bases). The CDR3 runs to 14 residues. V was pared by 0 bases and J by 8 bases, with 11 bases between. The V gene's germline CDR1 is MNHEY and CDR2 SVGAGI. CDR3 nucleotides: TGTGCCAGCAGTTACTCTCTAGGGGGTGATGAGCAGTTCTTC. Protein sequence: CASSYSLGGDEQFF.

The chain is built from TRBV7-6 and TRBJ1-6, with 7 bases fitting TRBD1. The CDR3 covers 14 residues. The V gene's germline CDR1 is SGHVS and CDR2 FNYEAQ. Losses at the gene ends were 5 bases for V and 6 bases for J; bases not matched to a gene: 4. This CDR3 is CASSPGQINSPLHF. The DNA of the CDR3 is TGTGCCAGCAGCCCGGGACAGATTAATTCACCCCTCCACTTT.

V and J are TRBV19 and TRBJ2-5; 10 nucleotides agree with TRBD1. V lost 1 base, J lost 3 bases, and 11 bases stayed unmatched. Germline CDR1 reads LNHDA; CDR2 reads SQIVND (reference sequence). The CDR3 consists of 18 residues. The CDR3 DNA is TGTGCCAGTAGTATAGGAAAACTCCGGGACAGGGGAAAAGAGACCCAGTACTTC. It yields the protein CASSIGKLRDRGKETQYF.